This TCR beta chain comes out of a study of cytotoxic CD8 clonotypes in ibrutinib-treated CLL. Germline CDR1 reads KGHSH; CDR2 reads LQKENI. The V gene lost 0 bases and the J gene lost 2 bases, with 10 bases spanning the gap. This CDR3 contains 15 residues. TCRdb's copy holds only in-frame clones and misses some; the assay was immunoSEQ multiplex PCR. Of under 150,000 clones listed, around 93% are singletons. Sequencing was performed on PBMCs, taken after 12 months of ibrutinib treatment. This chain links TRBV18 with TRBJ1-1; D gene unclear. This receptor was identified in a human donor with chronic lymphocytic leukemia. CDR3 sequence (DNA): TGTGCCAGCTCACCACCCCCCCTTGGAAACACTGAAGCTTTCTTT. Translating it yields CASSPPPLGNTEAFF.